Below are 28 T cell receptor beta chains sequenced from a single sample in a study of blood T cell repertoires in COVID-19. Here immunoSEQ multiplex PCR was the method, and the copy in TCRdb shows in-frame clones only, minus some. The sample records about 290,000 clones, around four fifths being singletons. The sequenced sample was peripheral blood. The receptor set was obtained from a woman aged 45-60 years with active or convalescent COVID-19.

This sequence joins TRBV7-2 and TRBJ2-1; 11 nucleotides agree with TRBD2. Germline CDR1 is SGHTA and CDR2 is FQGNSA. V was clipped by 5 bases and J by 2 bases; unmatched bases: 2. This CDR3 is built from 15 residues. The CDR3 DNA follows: TGTGCCAGCAGCCCGGGACTAGCGGCCTACAATGAGCAGTTCTTC. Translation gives CASSPGLAAYNEQFF.

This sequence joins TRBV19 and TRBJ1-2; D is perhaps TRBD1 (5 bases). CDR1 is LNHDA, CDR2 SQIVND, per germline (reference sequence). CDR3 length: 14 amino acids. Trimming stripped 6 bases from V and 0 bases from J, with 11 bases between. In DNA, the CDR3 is TGTGCCAGTAGCCACCTGACAGCTAACTATGGCTACACCTTC. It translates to CASSHLTANYGYTF.

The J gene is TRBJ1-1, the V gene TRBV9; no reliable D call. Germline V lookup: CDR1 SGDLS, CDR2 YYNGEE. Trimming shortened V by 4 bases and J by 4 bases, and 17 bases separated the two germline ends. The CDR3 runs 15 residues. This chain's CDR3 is CASSSLLLEFTEAFF. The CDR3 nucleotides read TGTGCCAGCAGCTCCCTCCTCTTGGAGTTCACTGAAGCTTTCTTT.

This CDR3 is CASSSPFGRGKPQHF. The CDR3 region has the DNA TGTGCCAGTAGTTCACCGTTTGGCAGGGGGAAGCCCCAGCATTTT. This chain links TRBV19 with TRBJ1-5, with 7 bases aligning to TRBD1. V lost 5 bases to trimming and J lost 8 bases; unmatched junction nucleotides: 12. Germline CDR1 is LNHDA and CDR2 is SQIVND (reference sequence). CDR3 length: 15 residues.

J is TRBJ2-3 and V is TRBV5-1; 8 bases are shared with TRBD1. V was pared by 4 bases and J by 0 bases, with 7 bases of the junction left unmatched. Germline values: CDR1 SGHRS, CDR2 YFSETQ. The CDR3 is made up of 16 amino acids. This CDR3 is CASSGTGATSTDTQYF. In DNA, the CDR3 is TGCGCCAGCAGCGGGACAGGTGCAACTAGCACAGATACGCAGTATTTT.

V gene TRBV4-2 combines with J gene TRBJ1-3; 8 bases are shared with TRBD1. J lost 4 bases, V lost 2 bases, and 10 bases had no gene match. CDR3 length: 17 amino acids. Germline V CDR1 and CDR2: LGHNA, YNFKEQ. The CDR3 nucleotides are TGTGCCAGCAGCCAATTTGTAGGCGGACAGGGAGGAAACACCATATATTTT. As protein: CASSQFVGGQGGNTIYF.

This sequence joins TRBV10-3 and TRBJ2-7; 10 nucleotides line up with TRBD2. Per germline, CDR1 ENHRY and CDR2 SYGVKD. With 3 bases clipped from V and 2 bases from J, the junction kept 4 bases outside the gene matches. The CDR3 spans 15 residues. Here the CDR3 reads CAISDLAGVPYEQYF. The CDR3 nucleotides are TGTGCCATCAGTGACCTAGCGGGAGTTCCCTACGAGCAGTACTTC.

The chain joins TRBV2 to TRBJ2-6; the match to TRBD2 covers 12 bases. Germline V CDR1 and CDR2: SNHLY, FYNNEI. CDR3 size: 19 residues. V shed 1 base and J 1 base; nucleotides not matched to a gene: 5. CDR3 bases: TGTGCCAGCAGTGAAGAAGGACTAGCGGGGACGTCTGGGGCCAACGTCCTGACTTTC. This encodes CASSEEGLAGTSGANVLTF.

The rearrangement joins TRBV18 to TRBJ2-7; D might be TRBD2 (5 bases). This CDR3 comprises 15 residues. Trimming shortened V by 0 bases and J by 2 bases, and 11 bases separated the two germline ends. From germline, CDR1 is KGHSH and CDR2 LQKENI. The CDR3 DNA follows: TGTGCCAGCTCACCACCCGCGGGTACTCCCTACGAGCAGTACTTC. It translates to CASSPPAGTPYEQYF.

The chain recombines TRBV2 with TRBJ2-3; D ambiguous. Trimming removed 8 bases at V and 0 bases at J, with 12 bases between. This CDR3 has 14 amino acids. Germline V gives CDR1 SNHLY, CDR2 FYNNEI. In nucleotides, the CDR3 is TGTGCCAGCTCGCGGAGCGAGAGCACAGATACGCAGTATTTT. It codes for CASSRSESTDTQYF.

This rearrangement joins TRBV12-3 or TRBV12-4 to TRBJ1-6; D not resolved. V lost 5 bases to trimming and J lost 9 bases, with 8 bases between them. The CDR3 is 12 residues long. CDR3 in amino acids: CASSLSGSPLHF. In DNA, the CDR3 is TGTGCCAGCAGTCTCTCGGGTTCACCCCTCCACTTT.

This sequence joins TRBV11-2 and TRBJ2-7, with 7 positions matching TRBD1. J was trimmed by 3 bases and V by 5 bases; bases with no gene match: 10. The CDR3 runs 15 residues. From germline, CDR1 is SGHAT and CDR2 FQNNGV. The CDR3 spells CASSTYAAGGYEQYF. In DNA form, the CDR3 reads TGTGCCAGCAGCACTTACGCGGCAGGGGGCTACGAGCAGTACTTC.

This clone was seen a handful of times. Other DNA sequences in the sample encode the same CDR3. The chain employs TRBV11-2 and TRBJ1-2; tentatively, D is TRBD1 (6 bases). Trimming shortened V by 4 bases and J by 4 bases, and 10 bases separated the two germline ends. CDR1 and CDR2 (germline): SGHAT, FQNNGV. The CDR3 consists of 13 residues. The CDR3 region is CASSSTGPYGYTF. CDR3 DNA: TGTGCCAGCAGCTCAACAGGGCCCTATGGCTACACCTTC. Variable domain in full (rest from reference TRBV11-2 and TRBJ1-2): EAGVAQSPRYKIIEKRQSVAFWCNPISGHATLYWYQQILGQGPKLLIQFQNNGVVDDSQLPKDRFSAERLKGVDSTLKIQPAKLEDSAVYLCASSSTGPYGYTFGSGTRLTVV.

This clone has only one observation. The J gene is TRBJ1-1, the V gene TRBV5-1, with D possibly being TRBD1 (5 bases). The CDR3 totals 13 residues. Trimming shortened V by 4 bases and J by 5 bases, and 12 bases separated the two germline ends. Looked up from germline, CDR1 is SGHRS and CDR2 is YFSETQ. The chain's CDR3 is CASSNVGGTEAFF. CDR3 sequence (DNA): TGCGCCAGCAGCAACGTGGGGGGGACTGAAGCTTTCTTT.

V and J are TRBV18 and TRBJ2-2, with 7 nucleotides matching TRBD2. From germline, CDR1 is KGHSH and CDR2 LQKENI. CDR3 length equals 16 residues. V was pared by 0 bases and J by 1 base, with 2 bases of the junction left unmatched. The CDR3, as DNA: TGTGCCAGCTCACCACCCGCGGGAGAGAACACCGGGGAGCTGTTTTTT. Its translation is CASSPPAGENTGELFF.

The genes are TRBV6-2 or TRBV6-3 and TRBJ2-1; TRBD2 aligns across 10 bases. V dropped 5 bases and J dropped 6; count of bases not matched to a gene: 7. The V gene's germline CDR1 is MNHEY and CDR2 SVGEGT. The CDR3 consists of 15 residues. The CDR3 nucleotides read TGTGCCAGCAGTCTAAGCGGGAGGGAAACCAATGAGCAGTTCTTC. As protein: CASSLSGRETNEQFF.

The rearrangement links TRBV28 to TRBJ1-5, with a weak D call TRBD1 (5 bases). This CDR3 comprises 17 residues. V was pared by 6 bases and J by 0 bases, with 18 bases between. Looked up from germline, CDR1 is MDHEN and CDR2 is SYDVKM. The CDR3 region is CASRAVQAGSSNQPQHF. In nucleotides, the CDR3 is TGTGCCAGCAGGGCGGTACAGGCAGGTTCTAGCAATCAGCCCCAGCATTTT.

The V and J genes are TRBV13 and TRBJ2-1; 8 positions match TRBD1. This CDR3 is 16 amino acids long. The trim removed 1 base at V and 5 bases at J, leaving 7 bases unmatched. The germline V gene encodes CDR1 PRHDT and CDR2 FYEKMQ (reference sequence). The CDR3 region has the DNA TGTGCCAGCAGCTTAGTGTCCCAGGGGGCCCACAATGAGCAGTTCTTC. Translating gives CASSLVSQGAHNEQFF.

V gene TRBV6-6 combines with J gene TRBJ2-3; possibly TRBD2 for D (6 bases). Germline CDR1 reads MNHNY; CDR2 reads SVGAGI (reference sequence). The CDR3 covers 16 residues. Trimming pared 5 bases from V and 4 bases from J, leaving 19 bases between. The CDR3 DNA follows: TGTGCCAGCAGTAGTCGGGGAGGATTGAGTCCAGATACGCAGTATTTT. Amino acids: CASSSRGGLSPDTQYF.

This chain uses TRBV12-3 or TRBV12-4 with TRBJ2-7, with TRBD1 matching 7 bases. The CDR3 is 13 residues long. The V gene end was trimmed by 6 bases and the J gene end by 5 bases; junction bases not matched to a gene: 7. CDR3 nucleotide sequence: TGTGCCAGCAGCCTCGACAGGGTCAACGAGCAGTACTTC. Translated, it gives CASSLDRVNEQYF.

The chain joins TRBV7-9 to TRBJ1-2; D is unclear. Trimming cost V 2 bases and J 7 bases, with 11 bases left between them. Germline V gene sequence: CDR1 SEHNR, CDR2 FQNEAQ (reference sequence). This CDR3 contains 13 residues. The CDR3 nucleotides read TGTGCCAGCAGCTTACCCCCCGACTCTGGCTACACCTTC. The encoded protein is CASSLPPDSGYTF.

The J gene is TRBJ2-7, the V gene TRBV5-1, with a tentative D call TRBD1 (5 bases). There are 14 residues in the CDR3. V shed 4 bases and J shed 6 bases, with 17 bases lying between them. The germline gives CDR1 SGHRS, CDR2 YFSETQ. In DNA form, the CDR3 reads TGCGCCAGCAGCGTGGAAAACAGGTTACCCGAGCAGTACTTC. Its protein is CASSVENRLPEQYF.

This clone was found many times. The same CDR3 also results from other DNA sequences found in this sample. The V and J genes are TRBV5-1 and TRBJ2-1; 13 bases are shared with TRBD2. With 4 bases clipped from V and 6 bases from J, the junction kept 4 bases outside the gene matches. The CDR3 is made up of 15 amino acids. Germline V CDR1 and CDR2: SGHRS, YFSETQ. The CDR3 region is CASSPGLAGVNEQFF. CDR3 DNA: TGCGCCAGCAGCCCCGGACTAGCGGGAGTCAATGAGCAGTTCTTC. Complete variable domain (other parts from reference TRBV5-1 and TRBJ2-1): KAGVTQTPRYLIKTRGQQVTLSCSPISGHRSVSWYQQTPGQGLQFLFEYFSETQRNKGNFPGRFSGRQFSNSRSEMNVSTLELGDSALYLCASSPGLAGVNEQFFGPGTRLTVL.

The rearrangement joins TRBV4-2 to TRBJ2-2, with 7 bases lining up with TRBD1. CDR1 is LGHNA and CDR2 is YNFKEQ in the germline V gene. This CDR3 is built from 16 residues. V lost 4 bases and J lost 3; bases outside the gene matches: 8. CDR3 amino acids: CASSPYKQGYTGELFF. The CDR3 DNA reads TGTGCCAGCAGCCCTTACAAACAGGGGTACACCGGGGAGCTGTTTTTT.

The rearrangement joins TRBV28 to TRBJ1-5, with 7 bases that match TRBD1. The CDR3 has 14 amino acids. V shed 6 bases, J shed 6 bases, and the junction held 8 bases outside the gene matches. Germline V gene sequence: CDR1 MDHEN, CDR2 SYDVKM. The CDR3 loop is CASRRQGAVQPQHF. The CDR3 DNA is TGTGCCAGCAGGCGACAGGGAGCGGTTCAGCCCCAGCATTTT.

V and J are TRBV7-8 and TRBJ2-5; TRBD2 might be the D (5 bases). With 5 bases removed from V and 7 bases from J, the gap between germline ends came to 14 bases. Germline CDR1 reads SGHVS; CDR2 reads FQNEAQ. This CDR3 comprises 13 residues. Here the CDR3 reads CASSLSGPGTQYF. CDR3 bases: TGTGCCAGCAGCCTAAGCGGCCCGGGGACCCAGTACTTC.

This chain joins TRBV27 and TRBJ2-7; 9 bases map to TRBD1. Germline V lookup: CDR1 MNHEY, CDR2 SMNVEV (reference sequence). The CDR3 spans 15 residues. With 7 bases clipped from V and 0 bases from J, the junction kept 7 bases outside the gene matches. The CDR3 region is CASISRQGDSYEQYF. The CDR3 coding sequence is TGTGCCAGCATTTCTAGACAGGGGGACTCCTACGAGCAGTACTTC.

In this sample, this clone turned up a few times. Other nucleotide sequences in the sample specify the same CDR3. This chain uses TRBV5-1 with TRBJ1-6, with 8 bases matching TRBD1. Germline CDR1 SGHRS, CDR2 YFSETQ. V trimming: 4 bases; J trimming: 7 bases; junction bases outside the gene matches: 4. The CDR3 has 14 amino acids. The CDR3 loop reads CASSRTGRNSPLHF. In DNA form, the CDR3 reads TGCGCCAGCAGCCGGACAGGGCGGAATTCACCCCTCCACTTT.